This T cell receptor (beta chain) was observed in a study of blood T cell repertoires in COVID-19. Study summary: Samples of COVID-19 (acute and convalescent) were obtained from the United States, Italy and Spain. The cDNA or gDNA used as material had been derived from T cells, B-cell-depleted T cells, or PBMCs.

This clone has only a few counts. Original handling: From reference gene primer amplification, estimates of nucleated cell counts were derived. Sequencing was performed with immunoSEQ multiplex PCR; in TCRdb, only in-frame clones are kept and a portion is missing. The V and J calls and clone size were taken over from that table, and D and trimming were inferred from the DNA. The sample consists of more than 85,000 clones, more than 65% of them appearing once. The sequenced sample was peripheral blood. The source is an older man with active or convalescent COVID-19.

CDR3 sequence: CASRMTSGGAYEQYF. The CDR3 bases are TGTGCCAGCAGGATGACTAGCGGGGGGGCTTACGAGCAGTACTTC. The rearrangement links TRBV28 to TRBJ2-7; 14 bases are a match to TRBD2. The length of the CDR3 is 15 residues. Germline loops: CDR1 MDHEN, CDR2 SYDVKM. V was clipped by 6 bases and J by 4 bases; unmatched bases: 5.